A single sample gave rise to the 9 T cell receptor beta chains below, sequenced in a study of T cell responses to AZD1222 COVID-19 vaccine. The protocol was immunoSEQ multiplex PCR, while the TCRdb copy is restricted to in-frame clones and leaves out a portion. The sample has about 100,000 clones, around nine tenths seen once; the top ten hold 3% to 4%. Material: peripheral blood, obtained on day 0 of AZD1222 vaccination. Receptors were obtained from an adult in good health.

The chain employs TRBV5-1 and TRBJ2-3; a possible D gene is TRBD2 (6 bases). Trimming removed 2 bases from V and 6 bases from J, with 13 bases in between. Germline V CDR1 and CDR2: SGHRS, YFSETQ. The CDR3 contains 14 residues. The CDR3 region is CASSLSPGEDTQYF. The DNA for the CDR3 is TGCGCCAGCAGCTTAAGTCCGGGGGAGGATACGCAGTATTTT. The whole variable domain, filled in from reference TRBV5-1 and TRBJ2-3, reads KAGVTQTPRYLIKTRGQQVTLSCSPISGHRSVSWYQQTPGQGLQFLFEYFSETQRNKGNFPGRFSGRQFSNSRSEMNVSTLELGDSALYLCASSLSPGEDTQYFGPGTRLTVL.

The chain has TRBV5-8 and TRBJ2-2, with 7 positions matching TRBD1. V was pared by 5 bases and J by 4 bases, with 5 bases of the junction left unmatched. This CDR3 region has 14 residues. Looked up from germline, CDR1 is SGHTS and CDR2 is YDEGEE. This CDR3 reads CASRPGTVTGELFF. CDR3 nucleotide sequence: TGTGCCAGCAGACCCGGGACAGTCACCGGGGAGCTGTTTTTT.

CDR3 nucleotide sequence: TGTGCCAGTAGGAGGACAGGGGAGGGCGGGGAGCTGTTTTTT. Its translation: CASRRTGEGGELFF. J is TRBJ2-2 and V is TRBV19; 9 bases align to TRBD1. CDR1 is LNHDA, CDR2 SQIVND, per germline (reference sequence). The CDR3 contains 14 residues. V lost 6 bases, J lost 7 bases, and 6 bases stayed unmatched. The variable domain in full, with the rest retrieved from reference TRBV19 and TRBJ2-2, is DGGITQSPKYLFRKEGQNVTLSCEQNLNHDAMYWYRQDPGQGLRLIYYSQIVNDFQKGDIAEGYSVSREKKESFPLTVTSAQKNPTAFYLCASRRTGEGGELFFGEGSRLTVL.

V and J are TRBV6-6 and TRBJ1-5, with unresolved D. The germline CDR1 and CDR2 sequences are MNHNY and SVGAGI (reference sequence). CDR3 length: 14 residues. The ends were cut back, 5 bases at V and 4 bases at J, with 12 bases in the middle. The CDR3: CASSLSSRNQPQHF. The CDR3 DNA reads as TGTGCCAGCAGTCTTTCGTCGCGGAATCAGCCCCAGCATTTT.

The chain combines TRBV6-5 with TRBJ2-3; D is perhaps TRBD1 (6 bases). CDR3 size: 15 residues. The ends were cut back, 4 bases at V and 0 bases at J, with 11 bases in the middle. Germline V gene data show CDR1 as MNHEY and CDR2 as SVGAGI. The CDR3 here is CASSSNRASTDTQYF. The CDR3 bases are TGTGCCAGCAGTTCTAACAGGGCTAGCACAGATACGCAGTATTTT.

The V call is TRBV9, the J call TRBJ1-2; weak D call: TRBD1 (5 bases). CDR1 and CDR2 from the germline V gene are SGDLS and YYNGEE. This CDR3 contains 14 residues. Trimming left V 0 bases short and J 4 bases short, with 10 bases between. In DNA, the CDR3 is TGTGCCAGCAGCGTAGCGGGAGACAGCTATGGCTACACCTTC. This gives the protein CASSVAGDSYGYTF. Supplemented by reference TRBV9 and TRBJ1-2, the full variable domain reads DSGVTQTPKHLITATGQRVTLRCSPRSGDLSVYWYQQSLDQGLQFLIQYYNGEERAKGNILERFSAQQFPDLHSELNLSSLELGDSALYFCASSVAGDSYGYTFGSGTRLTVV.

The genes are TRBV6-1 and TRBJ1-5; D is possibly TRBD1 (5 bases). Between the trimmed V and J ends, which lost 2 bases and 3 bases, there was a span of 14 bases. In germline, CDR1 is MNHNS, CDR2 SASEGT. The CDR3 extends over 16 amino acids. The CDR3 DNA sequence: TGTGCCAGCAGTGAATCGCAGGGCGGCCTCAATCAGCCCCAGCATTTT. This translates into CASSESQGGLNQPQHF.

This clone has a handful of counts. The chain combines TRBV7-9 with TRBJ2-2; 11 positions match TRBD1. Trimming took 1 base from V and 2 from J; bases not matched to a gene: 9. CDR3 length: 19 amino acids. The germline V gene encodes CDR1 SEHNR and CDR2 FQNEAQ (reference sequence). As DNA, the CDR3 is TGTGCCAGCAGCTTAGGTTTGGGGACAGGGGGTCCCAACACCGGGGAGCTGTTTTTT. Its translation is CASSLGLGTGGPNTGELFF.

The genes are TRBV6-2 or TRBV6-3 and TRBJ2-3; D might be TRBD1 or TRBD2, each matching 6 bases. Germline V CDR1 and CDR2: MNHEY, SVGEGT. The CDR3 sequence is 17 residues long. Trimming took 4 bases from V and 3 from J, leaving 20 bases between them. The CDR3 DNA sequence: TGTGCCAGCAGTTCGTATCCGACTAGGGGGAAGACAGATACGCAGTATTTT. Translated, it gives CASSSYPTRGKTDTQYF.